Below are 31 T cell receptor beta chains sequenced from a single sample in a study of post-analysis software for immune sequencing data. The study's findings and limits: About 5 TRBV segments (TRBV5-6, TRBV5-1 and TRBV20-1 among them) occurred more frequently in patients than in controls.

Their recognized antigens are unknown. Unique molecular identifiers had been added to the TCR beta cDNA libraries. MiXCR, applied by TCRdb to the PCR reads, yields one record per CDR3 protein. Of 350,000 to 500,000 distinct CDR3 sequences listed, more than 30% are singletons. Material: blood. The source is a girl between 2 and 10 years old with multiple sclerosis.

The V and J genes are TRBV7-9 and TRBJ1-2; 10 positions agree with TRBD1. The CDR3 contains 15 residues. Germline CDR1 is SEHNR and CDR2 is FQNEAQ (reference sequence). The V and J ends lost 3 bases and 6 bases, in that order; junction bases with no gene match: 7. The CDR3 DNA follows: TGTGCCAGCAGCTTCGACAGGGGGCGCGAAAATGGCTACACCTTC. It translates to CASSFDRGRENGYTF.

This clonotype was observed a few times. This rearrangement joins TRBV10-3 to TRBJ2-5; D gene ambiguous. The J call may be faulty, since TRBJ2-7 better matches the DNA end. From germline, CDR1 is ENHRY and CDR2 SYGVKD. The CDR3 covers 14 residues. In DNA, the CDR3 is TGTGCCATCAGCGATGATCCACGTCGCGACGAGCAGTACTTC. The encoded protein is CAISDDPRRDEQYF.

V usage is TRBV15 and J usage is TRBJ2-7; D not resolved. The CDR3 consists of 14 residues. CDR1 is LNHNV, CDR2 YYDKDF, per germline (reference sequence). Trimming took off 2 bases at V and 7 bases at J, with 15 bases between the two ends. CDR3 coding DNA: TGTGCCACCAGCAGACGGTCTGGGGTTGGGGAGCAGTACTTC. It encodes CATSRRSGVGEQYF.

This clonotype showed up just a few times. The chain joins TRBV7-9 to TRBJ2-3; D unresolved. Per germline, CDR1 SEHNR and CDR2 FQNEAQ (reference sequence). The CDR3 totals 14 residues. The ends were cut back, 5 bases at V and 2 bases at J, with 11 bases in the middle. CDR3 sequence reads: CASSGDRTTDTQYF. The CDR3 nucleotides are TGTGCCAGCAGCGGCGACCGGACCACAGATACGCAGTATTTT.

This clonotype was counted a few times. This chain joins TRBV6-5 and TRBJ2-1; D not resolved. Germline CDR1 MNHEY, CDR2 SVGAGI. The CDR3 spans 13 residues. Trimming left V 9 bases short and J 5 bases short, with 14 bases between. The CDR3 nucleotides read TGTGCCAGTGGAAGCCGATGGGACAATGAGCAGTTCTTC. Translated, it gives CASGSRWDNEQFF.

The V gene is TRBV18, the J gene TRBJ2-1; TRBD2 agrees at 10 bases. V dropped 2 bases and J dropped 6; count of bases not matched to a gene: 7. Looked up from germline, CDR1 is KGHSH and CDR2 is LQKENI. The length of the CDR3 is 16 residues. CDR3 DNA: TGTGCCAGCTCACCAATAGTACTAGCGGGAAGCAATGAGCAGTTCTTC. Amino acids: CASSPIVLAGSNEQFF.

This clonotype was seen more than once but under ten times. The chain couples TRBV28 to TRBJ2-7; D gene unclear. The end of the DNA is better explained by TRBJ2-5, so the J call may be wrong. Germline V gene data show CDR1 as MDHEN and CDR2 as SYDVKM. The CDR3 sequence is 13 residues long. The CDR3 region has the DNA TGTGCCAGCAAAGGCAGCGCACCAGGGACCCAGTACTTC. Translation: CASKGSAPGTQYF.

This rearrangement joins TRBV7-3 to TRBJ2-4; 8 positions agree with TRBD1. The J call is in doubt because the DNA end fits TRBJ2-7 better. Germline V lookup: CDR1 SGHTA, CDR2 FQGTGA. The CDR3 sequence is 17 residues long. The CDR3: CASSLMAPGTGECEQYF. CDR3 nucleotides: TGTGCCAGCAGCTTAATGGCCCCAGGGACAGGTGAATGCGAGCAGTACTTC.

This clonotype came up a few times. The CDR3 nucleotides read TGTGCTAGTAGCCCGACTAGCGGGACAGACAATGAGCAGTTCTTC. This codes for CASSPTSGTDNEQFF. The genes are TRBV7-7 and TRBJ2-1; 11 positions match TRBD2. The CDR3 runs to 15 residues. Germline V gene data show CDR1 as SSHAT and CDR2 as FNYEAQ (reference sequence).

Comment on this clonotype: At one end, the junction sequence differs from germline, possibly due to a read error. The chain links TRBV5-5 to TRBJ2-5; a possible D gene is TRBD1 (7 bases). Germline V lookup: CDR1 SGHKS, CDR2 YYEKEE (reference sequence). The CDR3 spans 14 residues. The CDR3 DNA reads TGTGCCAGCAGCTTTAGGGGGCCGGGAGAGACCCAGAACTTC. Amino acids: CASSFRGPGETQNF.

CDR3 loop: CASSFIQGANIQYF. CDR3 nucleotides: TGTGCCAGCAGTTTTATACAGGGGGCGAACATTCAGTACTTC. The chain has TRBV28 and TRBJ2-4, with 9 nucleotides matching TRBD1. Germline CDR1 reads MDHEN; CDR2 reads SYDVKM. There are 14 residues in the CDR3. V lost 3 bases and J lost 7; bases outside the gene matches: 4.

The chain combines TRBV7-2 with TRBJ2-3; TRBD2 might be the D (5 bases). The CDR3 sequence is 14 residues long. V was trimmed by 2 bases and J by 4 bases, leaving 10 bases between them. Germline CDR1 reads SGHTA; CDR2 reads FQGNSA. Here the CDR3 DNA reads TGTGCCAGCAGCTTATCGAGGGCTGCAGATACGCAGTATTTT. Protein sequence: CASSLSRAADTQYF.

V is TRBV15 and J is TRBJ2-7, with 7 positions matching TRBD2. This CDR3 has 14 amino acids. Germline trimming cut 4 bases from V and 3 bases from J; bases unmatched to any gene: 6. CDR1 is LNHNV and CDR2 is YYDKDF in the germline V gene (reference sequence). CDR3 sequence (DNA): TGTGCCACCAGCACTAGCGGTACGTTCTACGAGCAGTACTTC. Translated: CATSTSGTFYEQYF.

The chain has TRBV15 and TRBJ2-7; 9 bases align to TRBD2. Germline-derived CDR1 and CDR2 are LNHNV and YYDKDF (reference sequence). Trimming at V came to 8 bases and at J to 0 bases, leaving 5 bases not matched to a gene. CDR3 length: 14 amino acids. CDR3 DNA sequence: TGTGCCACCCGACTAGCGGAGGGCTCCTACGAGCAGTACTTC. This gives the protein CATRLAEGSYEQYF.

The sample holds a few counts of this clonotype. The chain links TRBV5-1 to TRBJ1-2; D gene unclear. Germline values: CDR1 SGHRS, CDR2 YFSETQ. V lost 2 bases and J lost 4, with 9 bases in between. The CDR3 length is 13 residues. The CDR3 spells CASSLEPRYGYTF. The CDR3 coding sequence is TGCGCCAGCAGCTTAGAGCCTCGCTATGGCTACACCTTC.

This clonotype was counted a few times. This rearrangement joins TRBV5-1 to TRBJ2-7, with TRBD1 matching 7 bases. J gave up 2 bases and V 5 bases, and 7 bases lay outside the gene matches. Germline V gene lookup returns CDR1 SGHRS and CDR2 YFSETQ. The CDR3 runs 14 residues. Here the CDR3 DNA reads TGCGCCAGCAGGAATGAGCAGGGGGCCTACGAGCAGTACTTC. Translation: CASRNEQGAYEQYF.

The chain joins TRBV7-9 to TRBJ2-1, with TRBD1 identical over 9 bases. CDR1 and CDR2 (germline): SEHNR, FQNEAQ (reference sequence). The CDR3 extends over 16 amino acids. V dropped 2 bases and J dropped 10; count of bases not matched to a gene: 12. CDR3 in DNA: TGTGCCAGCAGCTTACCTCCGGGACAGGGAGAGGGCGAGCAGTTCTTC. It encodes CASSLPPGQGEGEQFF.

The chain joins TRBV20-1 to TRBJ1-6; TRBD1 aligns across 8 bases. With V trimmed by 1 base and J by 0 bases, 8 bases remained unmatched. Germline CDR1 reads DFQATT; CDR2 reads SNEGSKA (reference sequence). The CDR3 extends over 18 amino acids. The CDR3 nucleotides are TGCAGTGCTAGAGGGGGGTACAGGGGGAGCTCCTATAATTCACCCCTCCACTTT. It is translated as CSARGGYRGSSYNSPLHF.

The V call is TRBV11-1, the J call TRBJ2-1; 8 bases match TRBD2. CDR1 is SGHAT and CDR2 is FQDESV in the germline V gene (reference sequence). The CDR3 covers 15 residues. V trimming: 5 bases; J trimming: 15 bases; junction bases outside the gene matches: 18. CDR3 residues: CASSGLGRARGAWFF. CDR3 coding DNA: TGTGCCAGCAGCGGACTCGGGAGGGCACGGGGAGCTTGGTTCTTC.

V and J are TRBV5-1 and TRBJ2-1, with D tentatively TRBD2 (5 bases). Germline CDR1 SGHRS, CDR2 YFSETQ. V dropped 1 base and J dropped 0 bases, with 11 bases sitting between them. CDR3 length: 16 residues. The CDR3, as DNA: TGCGCCAGCAGCTTGTTTCTGGGGAGCTCCTACAATGAGCAGTTCTTC. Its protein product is CASSLFLGSSYNEQFF. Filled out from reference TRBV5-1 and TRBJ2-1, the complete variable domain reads KAGVTQTPRYLIKTRGQQVTLSCSPISGHRSVSWYQQTPGQGLQFLFEYFSETQRNKGNFPGRFSGRQFSNSRSEMNVSTLELGDSALYLCASSLFLGSSYNEQFFGPGTRLTVL.

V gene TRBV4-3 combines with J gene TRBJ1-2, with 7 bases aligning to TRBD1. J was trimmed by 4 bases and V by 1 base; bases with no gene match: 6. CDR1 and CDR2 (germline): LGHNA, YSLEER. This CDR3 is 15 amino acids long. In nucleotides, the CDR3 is TGCGCCAGCAGCCAAGGGGGTAACAGGGGCTATGGCTACACCTTC. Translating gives CASSQGGNRGYGYTF.

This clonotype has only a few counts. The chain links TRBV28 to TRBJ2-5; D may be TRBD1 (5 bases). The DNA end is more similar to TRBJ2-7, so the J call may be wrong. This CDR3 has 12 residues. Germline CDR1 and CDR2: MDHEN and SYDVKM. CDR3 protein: CASRGVNYEQYF. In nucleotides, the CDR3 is TGTGCCAGCAGAGGGGTCAACTACGAGCAGTACTTC.

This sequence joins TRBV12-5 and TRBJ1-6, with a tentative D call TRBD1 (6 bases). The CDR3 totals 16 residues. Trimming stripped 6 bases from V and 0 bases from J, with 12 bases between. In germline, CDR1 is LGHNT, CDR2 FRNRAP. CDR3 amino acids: CASGPDRSSYNSPLHF. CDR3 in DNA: TGTGCTAGTGGACCGGACAGAAGCTCCTATAATTCACCCCTCCACTTT.

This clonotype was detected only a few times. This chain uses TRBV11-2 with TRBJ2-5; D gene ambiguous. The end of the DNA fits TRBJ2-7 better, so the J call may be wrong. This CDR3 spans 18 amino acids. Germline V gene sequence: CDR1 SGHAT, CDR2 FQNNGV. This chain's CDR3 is CASSLGAGPISSEGEQYF. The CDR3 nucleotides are TGTGCCAGCAGCTTAGGGGCTGGGCCCATCTCGAGCGAAGGCGAGCAGTACTTC.

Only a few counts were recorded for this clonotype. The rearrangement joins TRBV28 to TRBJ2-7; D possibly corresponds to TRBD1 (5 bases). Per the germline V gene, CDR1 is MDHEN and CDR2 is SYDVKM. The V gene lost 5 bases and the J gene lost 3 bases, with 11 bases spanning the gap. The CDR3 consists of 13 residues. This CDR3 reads CASSPSGHYEQYF. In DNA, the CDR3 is TGTGCCAGCAGTCCGTCCGGACACTACGAGCAGTACTTC.

In DNA, the CDR3 is TGTGCCAGTTGTGTCAGTCCCGGGCCCCATGGAGCGGGACGTGGAAACACAGATACGCAGTATTTT. This codes for CASCVSPGPHGAGRGNTDTQYF. This rearrangement joins TRBV19 to TRBJ2-3; 7 positions match TRBD2. V was pared by 8 bases and J by 2 bases, with 31 bases of the junction left unmatched. CDR3 size: 22 residues. Germline V gives CDR1 LNHDA, CDR2 SQIVND (reference sequence). The whole variable domain, remainder taken from reference TRBV19 and TRBJ2-3, is DGGITQSPKYLFRKEGQNVTLSCEQNLNHDAMYWYRQDPGQGLRLIYYSQIVNDFQKGDIAEGYSVSREKKESFPLTVTSAQKNPTAFYLCASCVSPGPHGAGRGNTDTQYFGPGTRLTVL.

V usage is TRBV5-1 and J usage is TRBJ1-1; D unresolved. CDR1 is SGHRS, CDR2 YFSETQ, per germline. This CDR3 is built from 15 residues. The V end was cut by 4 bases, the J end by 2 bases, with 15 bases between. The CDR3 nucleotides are TGCGCCAGCAGCAAGCGGCTTACACAAAACACTGAAGCTTTCTTT. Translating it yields CASSKRLTQNTEAFF.

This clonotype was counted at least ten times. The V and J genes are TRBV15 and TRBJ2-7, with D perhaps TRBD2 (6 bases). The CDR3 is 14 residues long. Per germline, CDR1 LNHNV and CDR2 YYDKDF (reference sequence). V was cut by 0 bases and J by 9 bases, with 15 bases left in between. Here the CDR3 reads CATSRDWEAMVQYF. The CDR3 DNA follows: TGTGCCACCAGCAGAGATTGGGAGGCTATGGTGCAGTACTTC.

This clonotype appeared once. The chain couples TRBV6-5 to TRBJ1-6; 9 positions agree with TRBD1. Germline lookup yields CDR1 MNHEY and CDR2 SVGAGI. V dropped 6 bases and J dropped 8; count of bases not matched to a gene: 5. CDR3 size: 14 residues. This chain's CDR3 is CASRYGTGHSPLHF. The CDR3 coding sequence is TGTGCCAGCAGATACGGGACAGGGCATTCACCCCTCCACTTT.

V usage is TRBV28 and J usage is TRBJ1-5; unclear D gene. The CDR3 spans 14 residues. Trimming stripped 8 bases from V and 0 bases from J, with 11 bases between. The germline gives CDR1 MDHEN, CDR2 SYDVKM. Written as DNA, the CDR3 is TGTGCCAGCCTAGGACCGATTAGCAATCAGCCCCAGCATTTT. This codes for CASLGPISNQPQHF.

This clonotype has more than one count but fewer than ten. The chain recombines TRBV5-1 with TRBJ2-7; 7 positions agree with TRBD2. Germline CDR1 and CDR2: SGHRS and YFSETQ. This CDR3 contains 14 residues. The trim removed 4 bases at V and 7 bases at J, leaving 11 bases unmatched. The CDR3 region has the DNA TGCGCCAGCAGCGCCGGGAGGCCAAAATGGGAGCAGTACTTC. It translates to CASSAGRPKWEQYF.